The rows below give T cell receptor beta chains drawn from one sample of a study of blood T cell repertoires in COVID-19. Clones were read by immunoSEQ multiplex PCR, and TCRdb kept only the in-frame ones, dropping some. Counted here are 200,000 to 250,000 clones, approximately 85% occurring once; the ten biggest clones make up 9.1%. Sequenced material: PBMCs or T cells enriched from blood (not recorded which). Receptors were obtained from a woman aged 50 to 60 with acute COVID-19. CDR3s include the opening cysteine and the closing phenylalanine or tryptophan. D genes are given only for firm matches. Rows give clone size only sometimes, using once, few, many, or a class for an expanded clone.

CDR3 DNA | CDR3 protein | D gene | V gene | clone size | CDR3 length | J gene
TGTGCCAGCAGCCCAGGGTTTTTGACTCATTCACCCCTCCACTTT | CASSPGFLTHSPLHF | NA | TRBV5-4 | NA | 15 | TRBJ1-6
TGTGCCTGGACTAGCGGGGGGGCAGATACGCAGTATTTT | CAWTSGGADTQYF | TRBD2 | TRBV30 | NA | 13 | TRBJ2-3
TGTGCCAGCAGTAGACAGGGGGCTTACAATGAGCAGTTCTTC | CASSRQGAYNEQFF | TRBD1 | TRBV9 | NA | 14 | TRBJ2-1
TGTGCCAGCAGCACCTCGGGTGTGACTGAAGCTTTCTTT | CASSTSGVTEAFF | NA | TRBV7-9 | NA | 13 | TRBJ1-1
TGTGCCAGCAGCCCCGCGGGCAGACACACTGAAGCTTTCTTT | CASSPAGRHTEAFF | NA | TRBV11-2 | NA | 14 | TRBJ1-1
TGTGCCAGTAGATCACAGGGGATCGGCGAAGCTTTCTTT | CASRSQGIGEAFF | TRBD1 | TRBV19 | NA | 13 | TRBJ1-1
TGTGCCAGCAGCGTCGGCAGGGGGCAGGGCTATGGCTACACCTTC | CASSVGRGQGYGYTF | TRBD1 | TRBV9 | NA | 15 | TRBJ1-2
TGCAGCGTTGGAGGCAGCAATAATTCACCCCTCCACTTT | CSVGGSNNSPLHF | NA | TRBV29-1 | NA | 13 | TRBJ1-6
TGTGCCAGCAGCAAATTGCGGGCTTGGAACACTGAAGCTTTCTTT | CASSKLRAWNTEAFF | NA | TRBV21-1 | NA | 15 | TRBJ1-1
TGTGCCAGCAGCTTCTCCGCGGGACAGGGACTGATAAGGCAGTATTTT | CASSFSAGQGLIRQYF | TRBD1 | TRBV5-6 | NA | 16 | TRBJ2-3
TGTGCCAGCAGCCATGGACAGGGGACCTACGAGCAGTACTTC | CASSHGQGTYEQYF | TRBD1 | TRBV11-2 | few | 14 | TRBJ2-7
TGTGCCAGCAGGAACTGGGAGGTGCTCGTGGGCAATCAGCCCCAGCATTTT | CASRNWEVLVGNQPQHF | NA | TRBV5-8 | NA | 17 | TRBJ1-5
TGTGCCAGCAGTGAAGAGGGGGGGGGCTCCTACGAGCAGTACTTC | CASSEEGGGSYEQYF | NA | TRBV6-1 | NA | 15 | TRBJ2-7
TGTGCCAGCAGCGACAGGGGGAACTATGGCTACACCTTC | CASSDRGNYGYTF | TRBD1 | TRBV7-8 | NA | 13 | TRBJ1-2
TGTGCCAGCAGTCTGACTAGCGGGGGAGATACGCAGTATTTT | CASSLTSGGDTQYF | TRBD2 | TRBV7-2 | NA | 14 | TRBJ2-3
TGTGCCAGCAGCTTAGGGTCAGGGTGGTGGGATGGCTACACCTTC | CASSLGSGWWDGYTF | NA | TRBV7-2 | NA | 15 | TRBJ1-2
TGTGCCAGCAGCCCCCGGACAGGGACGACAGGAAACACCATATATTTT | CASSPRTGTTGNTIYF | TRBD1 | TRBV5-4 | NA | 16 | TRBJ1-3
TGTGCCATCAGTGAGACTCAGACAGGGGACTATGGCTACACCTTC | CAISETQTGDYGYTF | TRBD1 | TRBV10-3 | NA | 15 | TRBJ1-2
TGTGCCAGCACCCAGAAAAGGCTAGCGGGGGTCACAGATACGCAGTATTTT | CASTQKRLAGVTDTQYF | TRBD2 | TRBV2 | NA | 17 | TRBJ2-3
TGTGCCAGCAGCCAAGCCAGCGGGGGATACAATGAGCAGTTCTTC | CASSQASGGYNEQFF | TRBD2 | TRBV14 | once | 15 | TRBJ2-1
TGTGCCAGCAGTACGCAGGGGGCGAAGGGCTACACCTTC | CASSTQGAKGYTF | TRBD1 | TRBV27 | NA | 13 | TRBJ1-2
TGTGCCAGCAGCTGGGGGGGTTTGAACACTGAAGCTTTCTTT | CASSWGGLNTEAFF | NA | TRBV7-6 | NA | 14 | TRBJ1-1
TGTGCCAGCAGCCCCCCAGGGCAGGGATTTTACGAGCAGTACTTC | CASSPPGQGFYEQYF | NA | TRBV5-4 | NA | 15 | TRBJ2-7
TGCAGTGCTAGTAGCCCTGGACTAGGGGGCTACAATGAGCAGTTCTTC | CSASSPGLGGYNEQFF | NA | TRBV20-1 | few | 16 | TRBJ2-1
TGTGCCAGCAGTTCTCTTCAGGGGACCAATCAGCCCCAGCATTTT | CASSSLQGTNQPQHF | NA | TRBV27 | NA | 15 | TRBJ1-5
TGCGCCAGCAGCGAACAGGGGGCGCCTGGGGCCAACGTCCTGACTTTC | CASSEQGAPGANVLTF | TRBD1 | TRBV5-1 | NA | 16 | TRBJ2-6
TGTGCCAGCAGCTCCAGGGGGCATAGGAGCAATCAGCCCCAGCATTTT | CASSSRGHRSNQPQHF | TRBD1 | TRBV7-8 | once | 16 | TRBJ1-5
TGTGCCAGCAGCCAAGATGGGTCTAGAGGCGGGGCTCTTAGGGAGCAGTTCTTC | CASSQDGSRGGALREQFF | NA | TRBV3-1/TRBV3-2 | NA | 18 | TRBJ2-1
TGCGCCAGCAGCCAAGACAGAGGAGATGGGAGTCAGCCCCAGCATTTT | CASSQDRGDGSQPQHF | NA | TRBV4-1 | NA | 16 | TRBJ1-5
TGTGCCAGCAGCGTAGAACCCGATCGAGAGCCCCAGCATTTT | CASSVEPDREPQHF | NA | TRBV9 | NA | 14 | TRBJ1-5
TGTGCCAGCAGTTACGGCCAGGGCACTCAAAAACTGTTTTTT | CASSYGQGTQKLFF | NA | TRBV6-5 | few | 14 | TRBJ1-4